A selection of T cell receptor beta chains follows, all from one sample in a study of memory CD4+ T cells and cytomegalovirus serostatus. Data came from immunoSEQ multiplex PCR; TCRdb stores just in-frame clones and leaves some out. The sample yields roughly 49,000 clones, around 78% seen once. The sample taken for sequencing was memory CD4+ T cells from blood. The origin of the receptors is an adult in good health and CMV-seronegative. Each CDR3 is given with its conserved first and last residue. A D gene is named only where the DNA matches it firmly. Clone size is shown for a subset of rows, as once, few, many or a class of expanded clone.

V gene	D gene	clone size	J gene	CDR3 protein	CDR3 DNA
TRBV12-5	NA	NA	TRBJ1-5	CASGSPAGNQPQHF	TGTGCTAGTGGTTCCCCGGCGGGCAATCAGCCCCAGCATTTT
TRBV6-1	NA	NA	TRBJ2-7	CASSGAGNEQYF	TGTGCCAGCAGTGGGGCAGGGAACGAGCAGTACTTC
TRBV6-1	NA	NA	TRBJ2-7	CASSEVGWDEQYF	TGTGCCAGCAGTGAAGTCGGGTGGGACGAGCAGTACTTC
TRBV5-1	NA	NA	TRBJ1-1	CASSLGGHTEAFF	TGCGCCAGCAGCTTAGGGGGGCATACTGAAGCTTTCTTT
TRBV2	TRBD2	NA	TRBJ2-3	CASSETPGLARGGDTQYF	TGTGCCAGCAGTGAAACACCGGGACTAGCCAGGGGAGGGGATACGCAGTATTTT
TRBV5-1	NA	NA	TRBJ2-7	CASSSQPGQLYEQYF	TGCGCCAGCAGCTCTCAACCGGGACAACTCTACGAGCAGTACTTC
TRBV11-3	TRBD1	NA	TRBJ1-6	CASSSGTGNNSPLHF	TGTGCCAGCAGCTCAGGGACAGGGAATAATTCACCCCTCCACTTT
TRBV28	NA	NA	TRBJ1-2	CASSLYNPGYTF	TGTGCCAGCAGTTTATATAACCCCGGCTACACCTTC
TRBV28	NA	NA	TRBJ2-5	CASSPPGGQETQYF	TGTGCCAGCAGTCCGCCCGGGGGCCAAGAGACCCAGTACTTC
TRBV6-6	NA	NA	TRBJ2-7	CASSHRGRGYEQYF	TGTGCCAGCAGCCATAGGGGGAGAGGCTACGAGCAGTACTTC
TRBV7-2	NA	NA	TRBJ2-5	CASSFPAGNQETQYF	TGTGCCAGCAGCTTCCCAGCGGGTAACCAAGAGACCCAGTACTTC
TRBV21-1	NA	NA	TRBJ1-2	CASSKPDPDGYTF	TGTGCCAGCAGCAAACCCGACCCCGATGGCTACACCTTC
TRBV19	NA	NA	TRBJ1-1	CASSIPNRLTEAFF	TGTGCCAGTAGTATCCCCAACAGGCTCACTGAAGCTTTCTTT
TRBV4-2	NA	NA	TRBJ2-7	CASSSGGTGKDEQYF	TGTGCCAGCAGCTCGGGGGGGACAGGGAAAGACGAGCAGTACTTC
TRBV29-1	NA	few	TRBJ1-1	CSVRPPMNTEAFF	TGCAGCGTTCGACCCCCGATGAACACTGAAGCTTTCTTT
TRBV7-2	NA	NA	TRBJ2-3	CASSGGADTDTQYF	TGTGCCAGCAGCGGGGGGGCGGACACAGATACGCAGTATTTT
TRBV15	NA	NA	TRBJ1-5	CATSRDMGGDQPQHF	TGTGCCACCAGCAGAGATATGGGAGGTGACCAGCCCCAGCATTTT
TRBV11-3	TRBD1	few	TRBJ2-1	CASSTPPGQTNEQFF	TGTGCCAGCAGCACACCTCCGGGACAGACCAATGAGCAGTTCTTC
TRBV9	NA	NA	TRBJ2-5	CASSLSSGKETQYF	TGTGCCAGCAGCCTATCTTCGGGGAAAGAGACCCAGTACTTC
TRBV5-1	NA	NA	TRBJ2-3	CASRQYDRAGATDTQYF	TGCGCCAGCAGACAGTACGACAGGGCGGGGGCCACAGATACGCAGTATTTT
TRBV7-2	NA	NA	TRBJ1-3	CASSLDPGFAGNTIYF	TGTGCCAGCAGCTTAGACCCTGGATTCGCCGGAAACACCATATATTTT
TRBV6-1	NA	NA	TRBJ2-7	CASSGTGYEQYF	TGTGCCAGCAGTGGGACGGGGTACGAGCAGTACTTC
TRBV10-3	NA	NA	TRBJ1-1	CAISESDLLSPNTEAFF	TGTGCCATCAGTGAGTCTGACCTCTTATCGCCGAACACTGAAGCTTTCTTT
TRBV4-2	NA	NA	TRBJ2-2	CASSQEERSGELFF	TGTGCCAGCAGCCAAGAAGAGCGGTCCGGGGAGCTGTTTTTT
TRBV30	NA	NA	TRBJ2-3	CAWGAGRPNPSTDTQYF	TGTGCCTGGGGGGCAGGGCGCCCAAACCCGTCCACAGATACGCAGTATTTT
TRBV28	NA	NA	TRBJ2-2	CASSFQGPNTGELFF	TGTGCCAGCAGTTTCCAGGGCCCGAACACCGGGGAGCTGTTTTTT
TRBV5-1	NA	NA	TRBJ1-5	CASSLGQNVGQPQHF	TGCGCCAGCAGCTTGGGGCAGAACGTGGGTCAGCCCCAGCATTTT
TRBV18	NA	once	TRBJ1-5	CASASDGLRDQPQHF	TGTGCCAGCGCGTCGGACGGTCTGCGGGATCAGCCCCAGCATTTT
TRBV30	NA	NA	TRBJ2-1	CAWSVLGSYNEQFF	TGTGCCTGGAGTGTACTGGGCTCCTACAATGAGCAGTTCTTC
TRBV5-5	TRBD1	once	TRBJ1-1	CASSWGQGNTEAFF	TGTGCCAGCAGCTGGGGACAGGGGAACACTGAAGCTTTCTTT
TRBV7-8	NA	NA	TRBJ1-6	CASSAYEGSKSPLHF	TGTGCCAGCAGCGCATATGAGGGGTCGAAATCACCCCTCCACTTT
TRBV18	NA	few	TRBJ1-5	CASSPAGLGQPQHF	TGTGCCAGCTCACCAGCCGGCTTAGGACAGCCCCAGCATTTT
TRBV10-2	TRBD2	NA	TRBJ2-1	CASRTSGDNEQFF	TGCGCCAGCAGGACTAGCGGGGACAATGAGCAGTTCTTC
TRBV4-2	TRBD1	NA	TRBJ2-7	CASSQDRDRGEQYF	TGTGCCAGCAGCCAAGATCGGGACAGGGGCGAGCAGTACTTC
TRBV10-3	NA	few	TRBJ2-7	CAITPDLGSYEQYF	TGTGCCATCACCCCGGATCTGGGCTCCTACGAGCAGTACTTC
TRBV29-1	TRBD1	once	TRBJ2-7	CSVEGVQGAEQYF	TGCAGCGTTGAGGGGGTTCAGGGGGCCGAGCAGTACTTC
TRBV6-6	NA	few	TRBJ1-3	CASSATGAPGNTIYF	TGTGCCAGCAGTGCAACGGGGGCGCCTGGAAACACCATATATTTT
TRBV29-1	NA	NA	TRBJ2-6	CSVPTGAGANVLTF	TGCAGCGTCCCAACGGGGGCTGGGGCCAACGTCCTGACTTTC
TRBV4-3	NA	NA	TRBJ1-3	CASSQGGSFGTIYF	TGCGCCAGCAGCCAAGGGGGATCTTTTGGCACCATATATTTT
TRBV19	NA	once	TRBJ2-6	CASSMRQSSGANVLTF	TGTGCCAGTAGTATGAGACAGTCCTCTGGGGCCAACGTCCTGACTTTC
TRBV7-8	TRBD2	NA	TRBJ2-3	CASSLVLGGRLTDTQYF	TGTGCCAGCAGCTTAGTGCTGGGCGGGAGACTCACAGATACGCAGTATTTT
TRBV5-4	NA	few	TRBJ1-6	CASSSFNSPLHF	TGTGCCAGCAGCTCTTTTAATTCACCCCTCCACTTT
TRBV18	TRBD1	NA	TRBJ1-1	CASSPPTGARMSTEAFF	TGTGCCAGCTCACCGCCGACAGGGGCGAGGATGAGCACTGAAGCTTTCTTT
TRBV19	NA	few	TRBJ2-7	CASSTRPGLIPYEQYF	TGTGCCAGTAGTACGCGGCCCGGTTTGATACCCTACGAGCAGTACTTC
TRBV19	NA	few	TRBJ2-5	CASRIGETQYF	TGTGCCAGTCGCATAGGAGAGACCCAGTACTTC
TRBV6-6	NA	NA	TRBJ2-6	CATSGANVLTF	TGTGCCACCTCTGGGGCCAACGTCCTGACTTTC
TRBV5-1	NA	NA	TRBJ2-1	CASSHPTDEQFF	TGCGCCAGCAGCCACCCTACGGATGAGCAGTTCTTC
TRBV11-3	TRBD1	NA	TRBJ2-1	CASSSSWTGAPSYNEQFF	TGTGCCAGCAGCTCCTCATGGACAGGGGCTCCCTCCTACAATGAGCAGTTCTTC
TRBV27	NA	NA	TRBJ1-1	CASSPRRNTEAFF	TGTGCCAGCAGCCCAAGACGGAACACTGAAGCTTTCTTT
TRBV28	TRBD2	NA	TRBJ2-5	CASSPRGSGRETQYF	TGTGCCAGCAGTCCCCGGGGTAGCGGGAGGGAGACCCAGTACTTC
TRBV5-1	TRBD2	NA	TRBJ2-7	CASRRSGGDPYEQYF	TGCGCCAGCCGAAGAAGCGGGGGGGACCCCTACGAGCAGTACTTC
TRBV4-1	TRBD1	NA	TRBJ2-2	CASSQVRQGAYTGELFF	TGCGCCAGCAGCCAAGTAAGACAGGGGGCGTACACCGGGGAGCTGTTTTTT
TRBV28	NA	NA	TRBJ1-1	CASSLFWVAATEAFF	TGTGCCAGCAGTTTATTTTGGGTGGCAGCAACTGAAGCTTTCTTT
TRBV9	TRBD1	NA	TRBJ2-7	CASSGTDRDEQYF	TGTGCCAGCAGTGGAACCGACAGGGACGAGCAGTACTTC
TRBV5-6	NA	NA	TRBJ1-4	CASSPGVGKTNEKLFF	TGTGCCAGCAGCCCGGGGGTGGGGAAAACTAATGAAAAACTGTTTTTT